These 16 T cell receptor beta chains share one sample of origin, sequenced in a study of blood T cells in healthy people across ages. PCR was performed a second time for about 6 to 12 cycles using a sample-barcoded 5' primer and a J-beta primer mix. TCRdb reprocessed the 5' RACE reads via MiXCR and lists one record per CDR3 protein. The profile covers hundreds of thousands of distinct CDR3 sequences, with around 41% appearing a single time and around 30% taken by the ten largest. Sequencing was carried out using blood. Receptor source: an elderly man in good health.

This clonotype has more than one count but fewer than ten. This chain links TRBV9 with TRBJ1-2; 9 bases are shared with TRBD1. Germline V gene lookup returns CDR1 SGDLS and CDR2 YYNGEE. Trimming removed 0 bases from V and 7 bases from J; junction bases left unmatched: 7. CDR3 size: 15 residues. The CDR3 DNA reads TGTGCCAGCAGCGTAGATGGGGGACAGGGTGTTGGCTACACCTTC. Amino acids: CASSVDGGQGVGYTF. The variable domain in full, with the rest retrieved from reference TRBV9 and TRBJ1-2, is DSGVTQTPKHLITATGQRVTLRCSPRSGDLSVYWYQQSLDQGLQFLIQYYNGEERAKGNILERFSAQQFPDLHSELNLSSLELGDSALYFCASSVDGGQGVGYTFGSGTRLTVV.

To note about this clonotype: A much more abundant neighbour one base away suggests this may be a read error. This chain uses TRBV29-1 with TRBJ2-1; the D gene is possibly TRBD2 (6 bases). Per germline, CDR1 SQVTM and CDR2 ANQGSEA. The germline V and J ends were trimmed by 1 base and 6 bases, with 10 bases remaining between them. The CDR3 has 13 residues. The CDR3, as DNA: TGCAGCGTTGAAGGCGGGGAACGCAATGAGCAGTTCTTC. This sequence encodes CSVEGGERNEQFF.

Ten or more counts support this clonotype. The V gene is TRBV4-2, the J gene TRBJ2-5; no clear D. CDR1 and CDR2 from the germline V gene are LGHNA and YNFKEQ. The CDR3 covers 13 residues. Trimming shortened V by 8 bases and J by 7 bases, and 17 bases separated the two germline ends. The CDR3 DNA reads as TGTGCCAGCTCCGATCTGGAGATCGGGACCCAGTACTTC. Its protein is CASSDLEIGTQYF.

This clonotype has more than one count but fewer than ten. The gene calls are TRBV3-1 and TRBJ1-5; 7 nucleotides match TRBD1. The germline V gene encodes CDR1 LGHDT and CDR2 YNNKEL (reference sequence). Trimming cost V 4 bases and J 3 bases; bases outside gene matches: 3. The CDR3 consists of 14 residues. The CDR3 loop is CASSRTGNNQPQHF. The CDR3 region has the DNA TGTGCCAGCAGCCGGACAGGAAACAATCAGCCCCAGCATTTT.

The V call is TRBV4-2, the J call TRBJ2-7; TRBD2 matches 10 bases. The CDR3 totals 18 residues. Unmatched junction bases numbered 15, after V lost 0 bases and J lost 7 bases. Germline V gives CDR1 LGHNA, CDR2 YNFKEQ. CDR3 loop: CASSQDRTSGNSYNEQYF. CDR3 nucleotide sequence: TGTGCCAGCAGCCAAGATCGAACTAGCGGGAACTCCTACAATGAGCAGTACTTC.

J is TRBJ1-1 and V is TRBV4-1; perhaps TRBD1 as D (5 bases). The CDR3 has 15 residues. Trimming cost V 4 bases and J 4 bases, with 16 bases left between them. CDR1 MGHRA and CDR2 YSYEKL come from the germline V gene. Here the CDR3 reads CASSLAGGRSTEAFF. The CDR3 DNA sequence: TGCGCCAGCAGCCTCGCCGGGGGACGATCCACTGAAGCTTTCTTT.

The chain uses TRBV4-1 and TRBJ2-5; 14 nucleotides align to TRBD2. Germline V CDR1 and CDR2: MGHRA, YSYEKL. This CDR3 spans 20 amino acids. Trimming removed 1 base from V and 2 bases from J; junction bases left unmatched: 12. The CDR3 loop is CASSQGRGLAGGHSQETQYF. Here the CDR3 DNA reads TGCGCCAGCAGCCAAGGTCGAGGACTAGCGGGGGGTCACTCGCAAGAGACCCAGTACTTC.

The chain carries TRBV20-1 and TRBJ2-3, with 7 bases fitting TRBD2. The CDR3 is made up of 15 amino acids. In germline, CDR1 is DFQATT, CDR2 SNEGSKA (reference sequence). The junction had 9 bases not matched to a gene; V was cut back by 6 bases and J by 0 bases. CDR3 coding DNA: TGCAGTGCCCAGATGCGGCGGGGGAGCACAGATACGCAGTATTTT. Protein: CSAQMRRGSTDTQYF.

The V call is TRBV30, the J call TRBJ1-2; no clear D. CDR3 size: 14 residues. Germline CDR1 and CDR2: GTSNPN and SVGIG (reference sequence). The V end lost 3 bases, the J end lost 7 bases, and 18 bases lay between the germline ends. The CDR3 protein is CAWSPAGRESGYTF. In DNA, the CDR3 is TGTGCCTGGAGCCCCGCGGGCCGGGAGTCTGGCTACACCTTC.

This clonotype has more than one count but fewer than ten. CDR3 coding DNA: TGTGCCAGCAGTGATCCAGCGGGGTTGGCTTACGAGCAGTACTTC. Residues: CASSDPAGLAYEQYF. The chain employs TRBV25-1 and TRBJ2-7; 7 bases line up with TRBD2. This CDR3 has 15 residues. Trimming removed 3 bases from V and 4 bases from J; junction bases left unmatched: 9. Germline values: CDR1 MGHDK, CDR2 SYGVNS.

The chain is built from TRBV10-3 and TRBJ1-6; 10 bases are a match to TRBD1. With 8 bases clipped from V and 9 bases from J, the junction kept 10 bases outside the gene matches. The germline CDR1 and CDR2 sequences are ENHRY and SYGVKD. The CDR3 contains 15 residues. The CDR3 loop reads CAIGTGDNPASPLHF. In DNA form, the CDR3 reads TGTGCCATCGGGACAGGGGATAATCCTGCTTCACCCCTCCACTTT.

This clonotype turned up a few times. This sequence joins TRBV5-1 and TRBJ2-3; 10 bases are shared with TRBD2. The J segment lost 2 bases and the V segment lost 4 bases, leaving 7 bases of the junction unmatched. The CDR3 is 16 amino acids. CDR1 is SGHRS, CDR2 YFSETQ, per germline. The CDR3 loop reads CASSPGLAAYTDTQYF. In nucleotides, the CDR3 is TGCGCCAGCAGCCCAGGACTAGCGGCCTACACAGATACGCAGTATTTT. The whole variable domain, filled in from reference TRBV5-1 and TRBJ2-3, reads KAGVTQTPRYLIKTRGQQVTLSCSPISGHRSVSWYQQTPGQGLQFLFEYFSETQRNKGNFPGRFSGRQFSNSRSEMNVSTLELGDSALYLCASSPGLAAYTDTQYFGPGTRLTVL.

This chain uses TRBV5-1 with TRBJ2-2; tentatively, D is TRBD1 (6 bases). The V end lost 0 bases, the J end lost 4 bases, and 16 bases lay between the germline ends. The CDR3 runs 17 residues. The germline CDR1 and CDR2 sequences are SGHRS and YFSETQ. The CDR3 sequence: CASSLARGQGFTGELFF. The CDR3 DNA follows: TGCGCCAGCAGCTTGGCCCGAGGGCAGGGGTTCACCGGGGAGCTGTTTTTT.

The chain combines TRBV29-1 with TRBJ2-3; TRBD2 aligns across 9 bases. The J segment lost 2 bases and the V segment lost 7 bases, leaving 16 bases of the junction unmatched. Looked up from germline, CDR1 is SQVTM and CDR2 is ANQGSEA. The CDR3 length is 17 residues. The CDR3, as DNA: TGCAGCGCCCGTACTAGCGGGCGTTCCCAGCTCACAGATACGCAGTATTTT. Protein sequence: CSARTSGRSQLTDTQYF.

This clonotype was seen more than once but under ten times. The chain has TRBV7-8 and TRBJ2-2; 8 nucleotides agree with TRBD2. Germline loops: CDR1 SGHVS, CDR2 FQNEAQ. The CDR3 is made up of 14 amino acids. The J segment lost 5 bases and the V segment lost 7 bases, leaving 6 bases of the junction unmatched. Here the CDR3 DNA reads TGTGCCAGCAAACCGGGACTAGGGACCGGGGAGCTGTTTTTT. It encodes CASKPGLGTGELFF.

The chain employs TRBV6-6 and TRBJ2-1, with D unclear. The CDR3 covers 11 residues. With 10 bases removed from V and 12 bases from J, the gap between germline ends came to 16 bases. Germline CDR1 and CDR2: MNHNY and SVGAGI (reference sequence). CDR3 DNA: TGTGCCACCATCGGCTCCTCCTGGCAGTTCTTC. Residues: CATIGSSWQFF.